This T cell receptor beta chain comes out of a study of Ad26.COV2.S vaccination and SARS-CoV-2 variants. TCRdb's table, derived via immunoSEQ multiplex PCR, lists solely in-frame clones and lacks some. The sample consists of fewer than 400,000 clones, roughly nine tenths of them appearing once. Noted treatment: 15 to 20 received Ad26.COV2.S at low or high dose, single or two shots; 5 received placebo; per-sample allocation not given. On day 63 after the first injection, vaccine and placebo recipients gave samples. This CDR3 has 18 amino acids. Germline CDR1 is SEHNR and CDR2 is FQNEAQ (reference sequence). V was trimmed by 3 bases and J by 0 bases, leaving 19 bases between them.

This chain links TRBV7-9 with TRBJ2-3; D may match TRBD1 or TRBD2 (5 bases each). The source of this sequence is a person between 18 and 59 years old who received the Ad26.COV2.S COVID-19 vaccine or a placebo. The sample was peripheral blood, taken in a trial of Ad26.COV2.S vaccine versus placebo. CDR3 residues: CASSFLFSGTESTDTQYF. CDR3 bases: TGTGCCAGCAGCTTCCTCTTTTCCGGGACGGAAAGCACAGATACGCAGTATTTT.